This is a list of T cell receptor beta chains from one sample in a study of T cells in narcolepsy. TCRdb keeps only in-frame clones here, not all; method: immunoSEQ multiplex PCR. Of under 35,000 clones in the sample, roughly 80% were seen once. The material sequenced was CD45RA- memory CD4+ T cells from PBMCs. These receptors all come from a human donor with narcolepsy. CDR3s include the opening cysteine and the closing phenylalanine or tryptophan. D genes are given only for firm matches. For some rows the clone size is stated as once, few or many, or as a class when expanded; others skip it.

d_call	clone_size	v_call	j_call	cdr3_aa	cdr3_nt
NA	NA	TRBV7-8	TRBJ1-2	CASSSDRGTYGYTF	TGTGCCAGCAGCTCGGACAGAGGAACCTATGGCTACACCTTC
TRBD1	NA	TRBV7-2	TRBJ1-2	CASSLVGQLYGYTF	TGTGCCAGCAGCTTAGTGGGACAGCTCTATGGCTACACCTTC
NA	NA	TRBV6-6	TRBJ2-3	CASSYSVSGGDTQYF	TGTGCCAGCAGTTACTCGGTTTCAGGGGGGGATACGCAGTATTTT
TRBD2	NA	TRBV6-1	TRBJ2-1	CATQRGGLYEQFF	TGTGCCACCCAGCGGGGGGGCCTATATGAGCAGTTCTTC
TRBD2	NA	TRBV7-3	TRBJ2-7	CASSQSGGPSYEQYF	TGTGCCAGCAGCCAGAGCGGGGGGCCATCCTACGAGCAGTACTTC
NA	NA	TRBV6-5	TRBJ1-1	CASFPSLGGGTEAFF	TGTGCCAGCTTCCCTTCTCTGGGTGGGGGCACTGAAGCTTTCTTT
NA	NA	TRBV2	TRBJ1-2	CASSRILSGGYTF	TGTGCCAGCAGTCGGATCCTCTCGGGGGGCTACACCTTC
NA	NA	TRBV7-8	TRBJ2-3	CASSLATPATQYF	TGTGCCAGCAGCTTAGCCACTCCAGCAACGCAGTATTTT
NA	NA	TRBV5-4	TRBJ2-5	CASSSRGPGETQYF	TGTGCCAGCAGCTCCCGGGGGCCAGGAGAGACCCAGTACTTC
NA	NA	TRBV18	TRBJ2-4	CASSPQRILAKNIQYF	TGTGCCAGCTCACCACAACGGATCCTAGCCAAAAACATTCAGTACTTC
NA	NA	TRBV16	TRBJ1-1	CASSQTTNTEAFF	TGTGCCAGCAGCCAGACAACTAACACTGAAGCTTTCTTT
NA	NA	TRBV5-1	TRBJ2-3	CASSWDGASDTQYF	TGCGCCAGCAGCTGGGACGGGGCTTCAGATACGCAGTATTTT
NA	NA	TRBV2	TRBJ2-7	CASSWGGQSYEQYF	TGTGCCAGCAGCTGGGGGGGACAGTCCTACGAGCAGTACTTC
NA	NA	TRBV6-5	TRBJ1-1	CASHETVNTEAFF	TGTGCCAGCCACGAGACAGTGAACACTGAAGCTTTCTTT
NA	NA	TRBV7-8	TRBJ2-1	CASSPQTDEQFF	TGTGCCAGCAGCCCTCAGACGGATGAGCAGTTCTTC
TRBD1	NA	TRBV29-1	TRBJ1-1	CSVTTGAGNTEAFF	TGCAGCGTAACCACAGGGGCGGGGAACACTGAAGCTTTCTTT
NA	NA	TRBV28	TRBJ1-1	CASSFRLTEAFF	TGTGCCAGCAGTTTTCGGTTGACAGAAGCTTTCTTT
TRBD1	NA	TRBV19	TRBJ1-4	CASSTRTGGATNEKLFF	TGTGCCAGTAGTACCCGGACAGGCGGCGCAACTAATGAAAAACTGTTTTTT
NA	NA	TRBV11-2	TRBJ1-1	CASSLDGHRTAEAFF	TGTGCCAGCAGCTTAGATGGGCACCGTACAGCTGAAGCTTTCTTT
TRBD1	NA	TRBV5-6	TRBJ2-4	CASSSRTTGGEGIQYF	TGTGCCAGCAGCTCCCGTACGACAGGGGGCGAGGGCATTCAGTACTTC
NA	NA	TRBV6-1	TRBJ1-2	CASSFSARDTYGYTF	TGTGCCAGCAGCTTTTCAGCGAGGGATACCTATGGCTACACCTTC
NA	NA	TRBV5-1	TRBJ1-2	CASSLFARNYGYTF	TGCGCCAGCAGCTTGTTCGCACGGAACTATGGCTACACCTTC
TRBD2	NA	TRBV29-1	TRBJ2-3	CSSDLSGGDTQYF	TGCAGCTCCGACCTCTCCGGGGGGGATACGCAGTATTTT
TRBD1	NA	TRBV6-5	TRBJ1-1	CASSPDRMNTEAFF	TGTGCCAGCAGCCCGGACAGGATGAACACTGAAGCTTTCTTT
NA	NA	TRBV6-1	TRBJ1-1	CASTRRGDTEAFF	TGTGCCAGCACCCGGAGGGGGGACACTGAAGCTTTCTTT
TRBD2	NA	TRBV7-2	TRBJ2-5	CASSRTSGPQETQYF	TGTGCCAGCAGTCGGACTAGCGGGCCTCAAGAGACCCAGTACTTC
NA	NA	TRBV9	TRBJ2-1	CASSEYNEQFF	TGTGCCAGCAGCGAGTACAATGAGCAGTTCTTC
TRBD1	NA	TRBV6-1	TRBJ2-3	CASRRTGIGDTQYF	TGTGCCAGCAGGAGGACAGGCATCGGCGATACGCAGTATTTT
TRBD1	NA	TRBV2	TRBJ2-7	CASADRRAYEQYF	TGTGCCAGCGCGGACAGGCGGGCCTACGAGCAGTACTTC
NA	NA	TRBV11-1	TRBJ2-7	CASSFGARTYEQYF	TGTGCCAGCAGCTTCGGGGCGCGAACCTACGAGCAGTACTTC
NA	NA	TRBV6-1	TRBJ2-7	CASEVNHMSGGVF	TGTGCCAGCGAAGTGAATCATATGTCAGGTGGGGTCTTC
NA	NA	TRBV27	TRBJ2-3	CASRDPGRDTQYF	TGTGCCAGCAGGGATCCGGGCAGGGATACGCAGTATTTT
NA	once	TRBV7-8	TRBJ2-5	CASSSPGRSQETQYF	TGTGCCAGCAGCTCGCCGGGACGGTCCCAAGAGACCCAGTACTTC
NA	NA	TRBV5-1	TRBJ1-5	CASSLEGFSNQPQHF	TGCGCCAGCAGCTTGGAGGGGTTTAGCAATCAGCCCCAGCATTTT
NA	NA	TRBV11-2	TRBJ1-6	CASSFQGPNSPLHF	TGTGCCAGCAGCTTTCAGGGCCCTAATTCACCCCTCCACTTT
NA	once	TRBV6-6	TRBJ1-5	CASSSSTGTDQPQHF	NA
NA	NA	TRBV10-3	TRBJ1-1	CAISADTSMNTEAFF	TGTGCCATCAGTGCGGACACCTCTATGAACACTGAAGCTTTCTTT
NA	NA	TRBV7-2	TRBJ2-7	CASSLGRGNEQYF	TGTGCCAGCAGCTTAGGCAGGGGAAACGAGCAGTACTTC
NA	NA	TRBV7-6	TRBJ2-5	CASSLAGGGETQYF	TGTGCCAGCAGCTTAGCGGGGGGAGGCGAGACCCAGTACTTC
NA	NA	TRBV11-2	TRBJ2-1	CASSSPRTYNEQFF	TGTGCCAGCAGCTCGCCTCGGACGTACAATGAGCAGTTCTTC
TRBD1	NA	TRBV5-4	TRBJ2-2	CASSIETGIGELFF	TGTGCCAGCAGCATAGAGACAGGGATCGGGGAGCTGTTTTTT
NA	NA	TRBV7-7	TRBJ2-5	CASSLGVYQETQYF	TGTGCCAGCAGCTTAGGAGTTTACCAAGAGACCCAGTACTTC
TRBD1	NA	TRBV9	TRBJ2-3	CASSVTVTGVADTQYF	TGTGCCAGCAGCGTGACTGTGACAGGGGTCGCAGATACGCAGTATTTT
NA	once	TRBV21-1	TRBJ2-5	CASSNGRKETQYF	TGTGCCAGCAGCAATGGCAGAAAAGAGACCCAGTACTTC
TRBD1	NA	TRBV5-1	TRBJ2-1	CASSPEGTGGNEQFF	TGCGCCAGCAGCCCAGAAGGGACAGGGGGCAATGAGCAGTTCTTC
TRBD2	once	TRBV7-9	TRBJ2-1	CASSLAGSGANNEQFF	TGTGCCAGCAGCTTAGCGGGTAGCGGGGCGAACAATGAGCAGTTCTTC
NA	NA	TRBV30	TRBJ1-2	CAWSLDHLYASAGGYTF	TGTGCCTGGAGTTTAGACCACCTTTACGCCTCGGCCGGAGGCTACACCTTC
NA	NA	TRBV7-2	TRBJ2-3	CASSLVDTQYF	TGTGCCAGCAGCTTGGTAGATACGCAGTATTTT
TRBD1	NA	TRBV6-6	TRBJ1-2	CASSLGTGNYGYTF	TGTGCCAGCAGCCTCGGGACAGGGAACTATGGCTACACCTTC
NA	NA	TRBV4-1	TRBJ2-2	CASSQVGQAGELFF	TGCGCCAGCAGCCAAGTTGGGCAGGCCGGGGAGCTGTTTTTT
NA	NA	TRBV6-5	TRBJ2-5	CASKGGGETQYF	TGTGCCAGCAAGGGGGGCGGAGAGACCCAGTACTTC
TRBD2	NA	TRBV6-6	TRBJ2-7	CASSAISGGAYEQYF	TGTGCCAGCAGTGCCATTAGCGGGGGAGCCTACGAGCAGTACTTC
NA	NA	TRBV7-8	TRBJ2-4	CASSPYRNIQYF	TGTGCCAGCAGCCCTTACCGAAACATTCAGTACTTC
NA	NA	TRBV11-2	TRBJ2-6	CASSFRGSGANVLTF	TGTGCCAGCAGCTTCAGAGGGTCTGGGGCCAACGTCCTGACTTTC
NA	once	TRBV6-1	TRBJ1-1	CASRLPERKAFF	TGTGCCAGCCGGCTCCCCGAAAGGAAAGCTTTCTTT
TRBD1	few	TRBV5-1	TRBJ1-1	CASSKTGETEAFF	TGCGCCAGCAGCAAAACAGGGGAGACTGAAGCTTTCTTT
NA	few	TRBV19	TRBJ1-1	CASSGSYTEAFF	TGTGCCAGTAGTGGCAGCTACACTGAAGCTTTCTTT
NA	NA	TRBV5-4	TRBJ2-7	CASSLGGDTLTYEQYF	TGTGCCAGCAGCTTGGGGGGGGACACCCTTACCTACGAGCAGTACTTC